Many counts were recorded for the clone carrying this T cell receptor (beta chain). Its antigen is undetermined. Noted time point: healthy volunteer bleed at 2 weeks. Total RNA was isolated from whole blood that had not been fractionated. This entry comes from a study of human T cells and chemical hapten exposure. Study in general: Small pooled library volume differences chiefly drove per-sample TCR yield variation. Whole-study results and caveats: No shift was seen in TCRs above 1 in 1000 frequency with DPC sensitization.

Library construction involved attaching unique molecular identifiers to individual cDNA molecules, which allowed quantitative, reproducible TCR counting. Under the authors' procedure: Counting gave a median of roughly 97,000 TCRs per sample, with values ranging from about 23,224 to 700,000. TCRdb analysed the RACE reads with MiXCR anew, one entry per CDR3 protein. What appears here as the V and J calls and clone size reflects TCRdb's work, not the paper's. The profile shows roughly 30,000 distinct CDR3 sequences, 6.5% to 9% of them singletons. Sequencing used whole blood. The sequence came from a human donor in good health. Some clones in this sample may be carry-over from other donors' samples.

This chain's CDR3 is CASSYSVQNTGELFF. The CDR3 bases are TGTGCCAGCAGTTACTCGGTTCAGAACACCGGGGAGCTGTTTTTT. This chain joins TRBV6-6 and TRBJ2-2; D ambiguous. Trimming cost V 0 bases and J 1 base, with 6 bases left between them. The germline CDR1 and CDR2 sequences are MNHNY and SVGAGI (reference sequence). The CDR3 is made up of 15 amino acids.